In its sample, the clone carrying this T cell receptor (beta chain) was seen a few times. Its specificity is unknown. A much larger clone lies one base from this, so it may be a read error. The CDR3 totals 14 residues. Germline assignment: CDR1 MNHNY and CDR2 SVGAGI (reference sequence). Trimming shortened V by 5 bases and J by 10 bases, and 18 bases separated the two germline ends. The source of the sample is a study of blood T cells in healthy people across ages. Study as a whole: Per two T cells, about one barcoded beta molecule was captured through template switching. Regarding the study as a whole: Roughly linear declines in TCR beta diversity per million T cells occurred with age.

Donors were systemically healthy Caucasian individuals from Russia aged roughly 6 to 100 years. Each sample provided at least 6 micrograms of extracted total RNA. For the second PCR, which ran for 7 to 11 cycles, a sample-barcoded 5' primer and a J-beta primer mix were used. TCRdb analysed the 5' RACE reads with MiXCR anew, one entry per CDR3 protein. This sample carries about 580,000 distinct CDR3 sequences, 40% to 55% of them seen once, and the ten largest clones take 20% to 25%. The sequence derives from an elderly man in good health. Sequencing was carried out using blood. The rearrangement uses TRBV6-6 and TRBJ2-1; tentative D call: TRBD2 (5 bases). The CDR3 loop reads CASSDTENPGEQFF. CDR3 sequence (DNA): TGTGCCAGCAGTGACACCGAGAACCCGGGGGAGCAGTTCTTC.